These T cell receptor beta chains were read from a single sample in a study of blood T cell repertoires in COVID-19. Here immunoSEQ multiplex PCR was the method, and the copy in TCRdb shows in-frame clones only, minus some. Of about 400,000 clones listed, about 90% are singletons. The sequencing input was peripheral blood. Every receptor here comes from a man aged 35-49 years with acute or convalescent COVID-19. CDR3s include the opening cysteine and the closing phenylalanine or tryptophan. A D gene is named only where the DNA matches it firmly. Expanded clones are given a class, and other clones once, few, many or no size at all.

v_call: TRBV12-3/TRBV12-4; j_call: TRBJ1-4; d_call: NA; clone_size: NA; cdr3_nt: TGTGCCAGCAGCTTCAATGAAAAACTGTTTTTT; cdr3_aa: CASSFNEKLFF
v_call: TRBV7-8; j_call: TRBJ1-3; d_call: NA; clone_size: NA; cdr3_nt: TGTGCCAGCAGCTTATCACGGGGTACTGGAAACACCATATATTTT; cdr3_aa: CASSLSRGTGNTIYF
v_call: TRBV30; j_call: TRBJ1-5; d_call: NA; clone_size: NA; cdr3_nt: TGTGCCTGGAGTGTACTCGACACCAATCAGCCCCAGCATTTT; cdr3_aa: CAWSVLDTNQPQHF
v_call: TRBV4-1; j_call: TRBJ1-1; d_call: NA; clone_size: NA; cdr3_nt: TGCGCCAGCAGCCTGGCGGGGAAGGGAAACACTGAAGCTTTCTTT; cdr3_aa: CASSLAGKGNTEAFF
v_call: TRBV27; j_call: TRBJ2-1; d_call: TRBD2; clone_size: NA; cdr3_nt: TGTGCCAGCAGTTTAGGTTCTAGCGGGCTTTACAATGAGCAGTTCTTC; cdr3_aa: CASSLGSSGLYNEQFF
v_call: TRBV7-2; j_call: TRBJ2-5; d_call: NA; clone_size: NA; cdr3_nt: TGTGCCAGCAGCTTACCTGGACAGTTCCCAGAGACCCAGTACTTC; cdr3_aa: CASSLPGQFPETQYF
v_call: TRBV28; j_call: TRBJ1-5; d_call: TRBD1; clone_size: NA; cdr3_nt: TGTGCCAGCAGTTTTAGGACAGGAGGGTCTTATCAGCCCCAGCATTTT; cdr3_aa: CASSFRTGGSYQPQHF
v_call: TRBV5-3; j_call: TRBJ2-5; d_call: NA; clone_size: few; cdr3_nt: TGTGCCAGAACCCTCCGGGGCGGGGCCATCGAGACCCAGTACTTC; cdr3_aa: CARTLRGGAIETQYF
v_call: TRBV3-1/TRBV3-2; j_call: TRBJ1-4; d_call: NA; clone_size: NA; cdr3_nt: TGTGCCAGCAGCCGGGGGCAGAGGGATGAAAAACTGTTTTTT; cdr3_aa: CASSRGQRDEKLFF
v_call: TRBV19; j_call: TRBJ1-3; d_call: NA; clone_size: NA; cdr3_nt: TGTGCCAGTATCCAGACTGCTACTGGAAACACCATATATTTT; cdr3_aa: CASIQTATGNTIYF
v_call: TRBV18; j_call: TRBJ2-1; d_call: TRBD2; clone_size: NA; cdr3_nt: TGTGCCAGCTCACCAGGACTAGAAAGTAGTGAGCAGTTCTTC; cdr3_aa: CASSPGLESSEQFF
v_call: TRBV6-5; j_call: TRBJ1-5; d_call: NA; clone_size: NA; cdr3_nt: TGTGCCAGCAGTTACCTAGAGGGTCCCGAGCCCCAGCATTTT; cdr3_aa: CASSYLEGPEPQHF
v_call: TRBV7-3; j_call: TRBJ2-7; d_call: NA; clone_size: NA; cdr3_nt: TGTGCCAGCAGCTTAACGCGACGGGAAGACTACGAGCAGTACTTC; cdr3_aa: CASSLTRREDYEQYF
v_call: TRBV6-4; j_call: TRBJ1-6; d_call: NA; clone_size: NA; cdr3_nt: TGTGCCAGCAGGTATCCCCGAGGGGGGGCAGGTGGGGATTCACCCCTCCACTTT; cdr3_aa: CASRYPRGGAGGDSPLHF
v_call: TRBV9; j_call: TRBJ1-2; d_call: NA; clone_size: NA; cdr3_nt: TGTGCCAGCAGCGTGGACGGGGACTATGGCTACACCTTC; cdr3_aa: CASSVDGDYGYTF
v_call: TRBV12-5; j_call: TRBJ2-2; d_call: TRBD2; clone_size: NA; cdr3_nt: TGTGCTAGTGGTTTGTGGGGGGGTGGTAACACCGGGGAGCTGTTTTTT; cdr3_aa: CASGLWGGGNTGELFF
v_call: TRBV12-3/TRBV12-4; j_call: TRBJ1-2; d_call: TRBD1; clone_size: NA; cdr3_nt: TGTGCCAGCAGACATAACAGGGGCCGGGGCTACACCTTC; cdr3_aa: CASRHNRGRGYTF
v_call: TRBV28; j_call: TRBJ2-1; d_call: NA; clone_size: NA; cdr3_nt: TGTGCCAGCACTTACGAGGGTTATGAGCAGTTCTTC; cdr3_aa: CASTYEGYEQFF
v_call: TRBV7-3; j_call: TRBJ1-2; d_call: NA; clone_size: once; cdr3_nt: TGTGCCAGCAGCTTAAATCCAGGGGTGAACTATGGCTACACCTTC; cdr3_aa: CASSLNPGVNYGYTF
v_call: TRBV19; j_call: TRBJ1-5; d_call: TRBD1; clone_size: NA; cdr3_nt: TGTGCCAGTAGTGGGACAGGGGGTCAGCCCCAGCATTTT; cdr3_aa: CASSGTGGQPQHF
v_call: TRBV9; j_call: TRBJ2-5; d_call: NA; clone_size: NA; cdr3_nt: TGTGCCAGCAGCGTAGCACCAGACATCGGAACCCAGTACTTC; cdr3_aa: CASSVAPDIGTQYF
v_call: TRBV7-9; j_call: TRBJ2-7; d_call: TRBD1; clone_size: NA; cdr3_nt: TGTGCCAGCAGCTTAAAAATAGGGACAGGCTTCTCCTACGAGCAGTACTTC; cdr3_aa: CASSLKIGTGFSYEQYF
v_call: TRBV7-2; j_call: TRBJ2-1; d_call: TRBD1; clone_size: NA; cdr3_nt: TGTGCCAGCAGCCGTACGACAGGGTATTACAATGAGCAGTTCTTC; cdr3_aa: CASSRTTGYYNEQFF
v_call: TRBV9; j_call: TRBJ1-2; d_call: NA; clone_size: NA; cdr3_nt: TGTGCCAGCAGCGCTCCGGGGGGGGCTGGCTACACCTTC; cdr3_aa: CASSAPGGAGYTF
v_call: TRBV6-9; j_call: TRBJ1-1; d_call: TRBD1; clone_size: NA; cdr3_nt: TGTGCCAGCGGGGACAGGGTCTCGAACACTGAAGCTTTCTTT; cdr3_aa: CASGDRVSNTEAFF
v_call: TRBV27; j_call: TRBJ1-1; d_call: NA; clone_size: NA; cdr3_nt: TGTGCCAGCAGTCCTTGGGGAGGGGGAGATGAAGCTTTCTTT; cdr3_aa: CASSPWGGGDEAFF
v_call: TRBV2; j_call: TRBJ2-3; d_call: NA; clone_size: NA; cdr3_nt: TGTGCCAGTGAACGGGGGTCTACAGATACGCAGTATTTT; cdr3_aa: CASERGSTDTQYF
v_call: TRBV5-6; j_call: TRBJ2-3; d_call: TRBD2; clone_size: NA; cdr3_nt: TGTGCCAGCACAACTCTTAGGGACTACAGCACAGATACGCAGTATTTT; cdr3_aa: CASTTLRDYSTDTQYF
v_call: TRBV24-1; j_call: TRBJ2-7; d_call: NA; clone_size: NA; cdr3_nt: TGTGCCACCAGTGATTCCAGCTCCTACGAGCAGTACTTC; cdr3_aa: CATSDSSSYEQYF
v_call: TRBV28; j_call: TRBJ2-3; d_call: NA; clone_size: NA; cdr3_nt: TGTGCCAGCAGGCAGGGGATTTCAGATACGCAGTATTTT; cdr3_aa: CASRQGISDTQYF
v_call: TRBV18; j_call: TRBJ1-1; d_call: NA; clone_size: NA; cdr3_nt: TGTGCCAGCTCACCGGACATTGGCACTGAAGCTTTCTTT; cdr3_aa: CASSPDIGTEAFF
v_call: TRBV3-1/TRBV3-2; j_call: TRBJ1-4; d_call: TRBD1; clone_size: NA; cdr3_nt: TGTGCCAGCAGCCAGACAGGGAGCCTAGTTGAAAAACTGTTTTTT; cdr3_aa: CASSQTGSLVEKLFF
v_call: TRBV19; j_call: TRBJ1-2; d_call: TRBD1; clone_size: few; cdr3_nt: TGTGCCAGTAGTATAGAGAGGGGGCGCGGCTATGGCTACACCTTC; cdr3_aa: CASSIERGRGYGYTF
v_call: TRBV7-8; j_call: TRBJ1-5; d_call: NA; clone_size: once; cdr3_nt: TGTGCCAGCAGCTTAGGGGGGCAGAGCAATCAGCCCCAGCATTTT; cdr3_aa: CASSLGGQSNQPQHF
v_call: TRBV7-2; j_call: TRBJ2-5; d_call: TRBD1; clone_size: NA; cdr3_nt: TGTGCCAGCAGCTCCGGGACAGGGGGCAGGGAGACCCAGTACTTC; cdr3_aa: CASSSGTGGRETQYF
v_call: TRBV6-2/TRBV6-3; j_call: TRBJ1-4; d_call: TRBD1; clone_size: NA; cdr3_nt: TGTGCCAGCAGTTACCCGATTCCTGACCGGGACAGGGAAGGTGAAAAACTGTTTTTT; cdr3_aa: CASSYPIPDRDREGEKLFF
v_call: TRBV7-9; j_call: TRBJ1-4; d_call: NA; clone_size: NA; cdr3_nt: TGTGCCAGCAGCTTAGCGTTTAGCAGGGGAAAACTGTTTTTT; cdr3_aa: CASSLAFSRGKLFF
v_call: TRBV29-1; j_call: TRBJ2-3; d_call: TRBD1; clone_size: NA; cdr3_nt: TGCAGCGTTGGTAGGGACAGGGAGAAAGATACGCAGTATTTT; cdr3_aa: CSVGRDREKDTQYF
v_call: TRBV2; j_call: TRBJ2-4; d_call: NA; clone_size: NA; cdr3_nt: TGTGCCAGCAGTGGCAGGGCGACCTTAGCCAAAAACATTCAGTACTTC; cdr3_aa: CASSGRATLAKNIQYF
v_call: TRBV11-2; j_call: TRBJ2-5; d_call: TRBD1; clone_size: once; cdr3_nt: TGTGCCAGCAGCACCAGGGACAGCCCCTGGACCCAGTACTTC; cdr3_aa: CASSTRDSPWTQYF
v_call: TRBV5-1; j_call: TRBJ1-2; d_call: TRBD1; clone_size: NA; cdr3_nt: TGCGCCAGCAGCGCAGGGACAGGGGTGTCATATGGCTACACCTTC; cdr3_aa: CASSAGTGVSYGYTF
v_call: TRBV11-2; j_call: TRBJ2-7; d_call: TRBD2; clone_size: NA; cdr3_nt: TGTGCCAGCACCTTACTAGCGGGGCCTTACGAGCAGTACTTC; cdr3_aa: CASTLLAGPYEQYF
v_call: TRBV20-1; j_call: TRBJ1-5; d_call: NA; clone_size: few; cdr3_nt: TGCAGTGCTAGTCACAATCAGCCCCAGCATTTT; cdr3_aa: CSASHNQPQHF
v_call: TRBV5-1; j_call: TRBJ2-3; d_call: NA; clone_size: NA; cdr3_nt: TGCGCCAGCAGTACAGGCGGTTGGAGCACAGATACGCAGTATTTT; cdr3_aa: CASSTGGWSTDTQYF
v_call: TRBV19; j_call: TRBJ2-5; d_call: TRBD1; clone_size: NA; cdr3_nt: TGTGCCAGTAGTGTGGACAGGGACCGAGAGACCCAGTACTTC; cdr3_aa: CASSVDRDRETQYF
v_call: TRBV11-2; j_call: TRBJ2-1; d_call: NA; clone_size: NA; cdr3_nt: TGTGCCAGCAGCTTAGTGTTGGGGGCGCGGGATGAGCAGTTCTTC; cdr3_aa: CASSLVLGARDEQFF
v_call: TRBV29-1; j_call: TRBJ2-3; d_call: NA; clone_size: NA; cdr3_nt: TGCAGCGTTGTTCGCACTTACACAGATACGCAGTATTTT; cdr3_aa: CSVVRTYTDTQYF
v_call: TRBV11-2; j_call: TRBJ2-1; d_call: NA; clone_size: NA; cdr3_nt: TGTGCCAGCAGCTTACTCCGCGGCTTATCCTACAATGAGCAGTTCTTC; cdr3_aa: CASSLLRGLSYNEQFF
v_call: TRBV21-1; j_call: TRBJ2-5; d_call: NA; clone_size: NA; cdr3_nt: TGTGCCAGCAGCAAAGTCGGACAGGGGGGAGAGACCCAGTACTTC; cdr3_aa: CASSKVGQGGETQYF
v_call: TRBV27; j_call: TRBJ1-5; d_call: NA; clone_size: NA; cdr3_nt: TGTGCCAGCACCGCCTATTGGGAGGCAGGGAGGGATCAGCCCCAGCATTTT; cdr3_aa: CASTAYWEAGRDQPQHF
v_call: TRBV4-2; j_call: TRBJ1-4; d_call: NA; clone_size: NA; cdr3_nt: TGTGCCAGCAGCCAAGAGAACGGACTCTTACTAACTAATGAAAAACTGTTTTTT; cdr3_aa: CASSQENGLLLTNEKLFF
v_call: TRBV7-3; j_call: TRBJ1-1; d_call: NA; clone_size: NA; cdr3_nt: TGTGCCAGCAGCTTAATCCCCTTTGTGAACACTGAAGCTTTCTTT; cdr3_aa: CASSLIPFVNTEAFF
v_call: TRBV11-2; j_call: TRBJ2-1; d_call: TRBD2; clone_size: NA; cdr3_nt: TGTGCCAGCAGCTTAAGGCTAGCGGGATTCGAAAATGAGCAGTTCTTC; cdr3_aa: CASSLRLAGFENEQFF
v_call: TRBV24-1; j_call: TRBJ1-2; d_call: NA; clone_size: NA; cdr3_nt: TGTGCCACCAGTTTACCGGGACAATCTTCCACCTTC; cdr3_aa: CATSLPGQSSTF
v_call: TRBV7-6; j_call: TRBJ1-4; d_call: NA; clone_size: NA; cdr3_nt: TGTGCCAGCAGCTTAGCTGGCAGGCTTAATGAAAAACTGTTTTTT; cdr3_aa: CASSLAGRLNEKLFF